In its sample, the clone carrying this TCR beta chain was seen many times. From RNA, the CDR3 regions of TCR beta chains were amplified and sequenced. HTBI primers were employed in first-round RT-PCR, then a second-round multiplex PCR followed. Each CDR3 protein is one row after TCRdb ran MiXCR on the multiplex PCR reads. Altogether hundreds of thousands of distinct CDR3 sequences are present, 22% being singletons, with the ten largest covering around 6.9%. The data were obtained in a study of Graves' ophthalmopathy and Graves' hyperthyroidism. The CDR3 consists of 16 residues. The germline gives CDR1 SGHDT, CDR2 YYEEEE. Trimming shortened V by 4 bases and J by 5 bases, and 22 bases separated the two germline ends.

This chain uses TRBV5-6 with TRBJ2-7; D possibly corresponds to TRBD1 (5 bases). The clonotype was recovered from a woman aged 18-29 years with stable Graves' hyperthyroidism. Some clones in this sample may be carry-over from other donors' samples. Sample: peripheral blood. As DNA, the CDR3 is TGTGCCAGCAGCCCCGTGGGGCTCTCGACGGTCGACGAGCAGTACTTC. It is translated as CASSPVGLSTVDEQYF. Looking up the rest from reference TRBV5-6 and TRBJ2-7 gives the full variable domain: DAGVTQSPTHLIKTRGQQVTLRCSPKSGHDTVSWYQQALGQGPQFIFQYYEEEERQRGNFPDRFSGHQFPNYSSELNVNALLLGDSALYLCASSPVGLSTVDEQYFGPGTRLTVT.